This T cell receptor beta chain was found in a study of T cells after yellow fever vaccination. Whole-study findings and limits: Peaking on day 5 versus 15, the secondary response was faster but weaker. High-abundance clonotypes from the bulk population could contaminate FACS-sorted repertoires.

Germline loops: CDR1 MNHEY, CDR2 SVGEGT. V lost 5 bases and J lost 4; bases outside the gene matches: 8. The length of the CDR3 is 15 residues. This clonotype was counted many times. The antigen remains undetermined. Universal primer sites and UMIs were introduced during 5'RACE template-switching synthesis of TCR cDNA. TCRdb independently ran MiXCR on the 5' RACE reads; one entry per CDR3 protein. This table holds some 320,000 distinct CDR3 sequences, approximately 11% found once. Material: CD4+ T cells sorted from PBMCs, obtained 45 days after the yellow fever booster vaccination. The chain has TRBV6-2 or TRBV6-3 and TRBJ2-3; 8 bases are shared with TRBD2. This receptor was obtained from a man in his late teens or twenties who received the YFV17D yellow fever vaccine. The DNA of the CDR3 is TGTGCCAGCAGTGCAACGGGACTAGTCCCAGATACGCAGTATTTT. This gives the protein CASSATGLVPDTQYF.